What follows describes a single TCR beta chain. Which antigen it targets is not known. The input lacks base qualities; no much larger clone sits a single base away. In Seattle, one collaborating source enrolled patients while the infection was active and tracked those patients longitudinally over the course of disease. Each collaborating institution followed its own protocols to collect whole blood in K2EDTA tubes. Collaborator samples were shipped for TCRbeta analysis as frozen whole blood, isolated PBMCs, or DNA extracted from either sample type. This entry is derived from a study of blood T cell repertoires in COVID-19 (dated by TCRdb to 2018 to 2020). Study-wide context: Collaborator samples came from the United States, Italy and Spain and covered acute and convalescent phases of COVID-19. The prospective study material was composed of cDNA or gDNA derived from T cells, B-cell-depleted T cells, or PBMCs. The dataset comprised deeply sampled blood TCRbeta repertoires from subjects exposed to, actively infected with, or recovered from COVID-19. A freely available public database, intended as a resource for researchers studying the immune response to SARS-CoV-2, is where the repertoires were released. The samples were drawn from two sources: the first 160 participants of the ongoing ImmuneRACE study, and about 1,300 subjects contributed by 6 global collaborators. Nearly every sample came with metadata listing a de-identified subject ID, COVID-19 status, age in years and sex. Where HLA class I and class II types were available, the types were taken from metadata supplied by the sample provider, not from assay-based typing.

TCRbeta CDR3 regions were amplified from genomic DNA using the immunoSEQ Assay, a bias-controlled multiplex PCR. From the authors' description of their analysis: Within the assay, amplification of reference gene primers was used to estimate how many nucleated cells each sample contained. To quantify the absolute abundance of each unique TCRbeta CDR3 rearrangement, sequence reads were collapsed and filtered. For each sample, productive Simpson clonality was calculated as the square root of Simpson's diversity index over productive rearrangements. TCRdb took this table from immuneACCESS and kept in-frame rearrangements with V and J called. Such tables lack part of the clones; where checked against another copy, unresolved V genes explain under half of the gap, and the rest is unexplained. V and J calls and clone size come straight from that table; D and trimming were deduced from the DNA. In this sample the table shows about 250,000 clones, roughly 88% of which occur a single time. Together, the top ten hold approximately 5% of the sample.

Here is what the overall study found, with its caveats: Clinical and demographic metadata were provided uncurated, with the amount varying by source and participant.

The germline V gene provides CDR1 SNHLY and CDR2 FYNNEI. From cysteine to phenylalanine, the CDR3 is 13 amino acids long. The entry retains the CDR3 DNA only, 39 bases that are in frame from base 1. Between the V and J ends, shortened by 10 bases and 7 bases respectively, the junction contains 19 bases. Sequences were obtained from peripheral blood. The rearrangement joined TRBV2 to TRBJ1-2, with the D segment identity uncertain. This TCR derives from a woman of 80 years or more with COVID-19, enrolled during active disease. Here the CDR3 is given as CATESVASSGYTF. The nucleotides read TGTGCCACCGAGTCCGTCGCTTCTTCTGGCTACACCTTC. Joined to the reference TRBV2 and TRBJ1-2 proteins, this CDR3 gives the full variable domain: EPEVTQTPSHQVTQMGQEVILRCVPISNHLYFYWYRQILGQKVEFLVSFYNNEISEKSEIFDDQFSVERPDGSNFTLKIRSTKLEDSAMYFCATESVASSGYTFGSGTRLTVV.